The rows below give T cell receptor beta chains drawn from one sample of a study of shared T cell receptors in the human thymus. Data came from immunoSEQ multiplex PCR; TCRdb stores just in-frame clones and leaves some out. Among just under 550,000 clones, about 80% were seen once, and the ten largest hold about 0.013%. Separately, the same data were catalogued under a study of human thymus T cells.

The source material was thymocytes. Receptor source: a boy under three years old with a congenital heart defect. Both conserved end residues are trimmed from each CDR3.

cdr3_aa,j_call,v_call
ASSLDSGQGTSNQETQY,TRBJ2-5,TRBV11-2
AILREKYNEQF,TRBJ2-1,TRBV10-3
ASSQEGSRATGELF,TRBJ2-2,TRBV4-2
ASGLVSRLAGLPYNEQF,TRBJ2-1,TRBV12-5
ASSPGPLGGQTYEQY,TRBJ2-7,TRBV5-1
ASRHPRDSNYGYT,TRBJ1-2,TRBV7-9
ASSYVGQGREKLF,TRBJ1-4,TRBV5-1
ATARGRRETQY,TRBJ2-5,TRBV27
ASSPSGTNRGDEQF,TRBJ2-1,TRBV28
ASSRGSANTEAF,TRBJ1-1,TRBV5-1
ASTQGLNYGYT,TRBJ1-2,TRBV14
ASSLRSTEAF,TRBJ1-1,TRBV7-8
ASSFPDRGLDIQY,TRBJ2-4,TRBV7-8
ASSPRQGTNSSGNTIY,TRBJ1-3,TRBV27
ASSSGQGWDTQY,TRBJ2-3,TRBV5-1
ASSLFPQASRGLPNYGYT,TRBJ1-2,TRBV28